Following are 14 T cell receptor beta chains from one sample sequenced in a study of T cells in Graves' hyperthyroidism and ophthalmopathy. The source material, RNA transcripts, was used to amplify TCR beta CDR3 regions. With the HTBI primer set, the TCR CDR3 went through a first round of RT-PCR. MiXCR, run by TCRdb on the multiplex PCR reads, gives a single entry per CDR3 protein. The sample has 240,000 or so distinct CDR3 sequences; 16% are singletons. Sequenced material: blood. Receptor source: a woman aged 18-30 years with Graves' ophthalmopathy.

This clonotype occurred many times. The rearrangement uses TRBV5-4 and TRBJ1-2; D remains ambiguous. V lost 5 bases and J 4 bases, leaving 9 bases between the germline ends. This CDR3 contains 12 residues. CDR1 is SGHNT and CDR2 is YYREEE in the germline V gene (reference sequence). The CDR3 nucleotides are TGTGCCAGCAGTTCTGGATTCTATGGCTACACCTTC. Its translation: CASSSGFYGYTF.

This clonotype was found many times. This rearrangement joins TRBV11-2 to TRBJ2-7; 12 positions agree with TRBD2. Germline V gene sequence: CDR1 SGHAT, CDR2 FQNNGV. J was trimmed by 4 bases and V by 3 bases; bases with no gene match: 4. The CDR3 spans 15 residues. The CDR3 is CASSFMTSGSYEQYF. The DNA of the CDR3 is TGTGCCAGCAGCTTTATGACTAGCGGGAGTTACGAGCAGTACTTC.

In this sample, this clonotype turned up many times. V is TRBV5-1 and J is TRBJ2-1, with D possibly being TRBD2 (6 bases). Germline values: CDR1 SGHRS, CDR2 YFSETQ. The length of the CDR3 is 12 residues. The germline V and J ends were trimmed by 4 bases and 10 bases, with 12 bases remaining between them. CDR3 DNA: TGCGCCAGCAGCATACAAACTAGCGAGCAGTTCTTC. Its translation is CASSIQTSEQFF.

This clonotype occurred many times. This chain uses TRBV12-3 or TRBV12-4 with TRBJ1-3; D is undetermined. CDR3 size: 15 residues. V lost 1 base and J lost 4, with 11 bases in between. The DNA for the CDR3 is TGTGCCAGCAGTTTAGTAGGAGGGCCCGGAAACACCATATATTTT. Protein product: CASSLVGGPGNTIYF.

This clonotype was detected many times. The CDR3: CASSAITNTGELFF. The CDR3 DNA reads TGTGCCAGCAGTGCAATAACGAACACCGGGGAGCTGTTTTTT. The gene calls are TRBV12-3 or TRBV12-4 and TRBJ2-2; no reliable D call. Trimming cost V 5 bases and J 0 bases, with 7 bases left between them. The CDR3 runs 14 residues.

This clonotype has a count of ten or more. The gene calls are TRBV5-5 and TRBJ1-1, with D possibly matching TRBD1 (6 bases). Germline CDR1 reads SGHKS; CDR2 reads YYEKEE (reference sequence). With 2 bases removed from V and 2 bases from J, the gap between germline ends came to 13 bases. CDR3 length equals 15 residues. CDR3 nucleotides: TGTGCCAGCAGCTTTGCAGGGGAGGGCAACACTGAAGCTTTCTTT. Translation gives CASSFAGEGNTEAFF.

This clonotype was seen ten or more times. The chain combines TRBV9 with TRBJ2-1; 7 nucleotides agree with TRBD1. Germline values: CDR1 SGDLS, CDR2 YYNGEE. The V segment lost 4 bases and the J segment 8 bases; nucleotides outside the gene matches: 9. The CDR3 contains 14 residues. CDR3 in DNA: TGTGCCAGCAGCCCGTGGGACAGTAGCGATGAGCAGTTCTTC. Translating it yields CASSPWDSSDEQFF.

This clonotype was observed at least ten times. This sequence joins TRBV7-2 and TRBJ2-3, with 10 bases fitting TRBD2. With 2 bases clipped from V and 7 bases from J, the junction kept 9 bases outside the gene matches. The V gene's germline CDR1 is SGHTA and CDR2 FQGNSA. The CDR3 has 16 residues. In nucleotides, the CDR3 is TGTGCCAGCAGCTTATGGCTAGCGGGAGTAGGGAATACGCAGTATTTT. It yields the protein CASSLWLAGVGNTQYF.

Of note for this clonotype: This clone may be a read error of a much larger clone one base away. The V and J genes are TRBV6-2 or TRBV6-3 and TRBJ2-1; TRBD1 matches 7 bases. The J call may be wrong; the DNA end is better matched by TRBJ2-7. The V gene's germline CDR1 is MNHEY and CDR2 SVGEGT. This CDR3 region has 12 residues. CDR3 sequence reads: CASSRRGNEQYF. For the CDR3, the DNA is TGTGCCAGCAGTCGCAGGGGGAATGAGCAGTACTTC.

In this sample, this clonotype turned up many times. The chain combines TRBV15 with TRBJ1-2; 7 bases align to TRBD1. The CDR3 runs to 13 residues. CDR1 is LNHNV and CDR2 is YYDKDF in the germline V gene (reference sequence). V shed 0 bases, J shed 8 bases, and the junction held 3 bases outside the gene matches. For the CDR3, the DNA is TGTGCCACCAGCAGAGATCTAGGGGGCGGCTACACCTTC. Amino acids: CATSRDLGGGYTF.

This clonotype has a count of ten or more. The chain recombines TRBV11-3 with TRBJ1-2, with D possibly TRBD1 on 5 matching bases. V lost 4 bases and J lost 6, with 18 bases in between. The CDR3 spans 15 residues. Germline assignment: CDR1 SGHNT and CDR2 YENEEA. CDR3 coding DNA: TGTGCCAGCAGCTCGGCCGGGGCGACGGTTCATGGCTACACCTTC. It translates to CASSSAGATVHGYTF.

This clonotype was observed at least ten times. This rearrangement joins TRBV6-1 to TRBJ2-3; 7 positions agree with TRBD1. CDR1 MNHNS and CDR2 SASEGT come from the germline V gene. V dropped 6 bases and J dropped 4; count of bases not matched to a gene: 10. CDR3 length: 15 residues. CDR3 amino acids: CASSQYGTVSDTQYF. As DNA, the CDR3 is TGTGCCAGCAGCCAATACGGGACAGTATCAGATACGCAGTATTTT.

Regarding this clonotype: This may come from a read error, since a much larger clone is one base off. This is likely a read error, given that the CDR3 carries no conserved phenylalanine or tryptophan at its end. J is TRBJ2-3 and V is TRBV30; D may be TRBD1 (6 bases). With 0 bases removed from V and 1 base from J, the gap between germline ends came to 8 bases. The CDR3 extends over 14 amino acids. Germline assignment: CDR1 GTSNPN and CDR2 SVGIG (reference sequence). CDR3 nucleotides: TGTGCCTGGAGTGTTTCAGGGGGCACAGATACGCAGTATTGT. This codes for CAWSVSGGTDTQYC.

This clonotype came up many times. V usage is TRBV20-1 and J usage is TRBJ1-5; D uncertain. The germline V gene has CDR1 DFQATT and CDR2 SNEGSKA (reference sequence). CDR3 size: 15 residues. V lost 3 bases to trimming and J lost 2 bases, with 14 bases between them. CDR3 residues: CSASPQPEGNQPQHF. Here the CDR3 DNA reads TGCAGTGCTAGCCCTCAGCCAGAGGGCAATCAGCCCCAGCATTTT.